This T cell receptor beta chain appears in the sequencing data of a study of cytomegalovirus exposure and HLA in healthy donors. Findings of the study overall: 87-base-pair reads could not separate some V segments, including TRBV6-2 and TRBV6-3. Sequencing likely caused a cluster of highly shared sequence variants. Upon later analysis, TCR association rates were observed to vary by HLA locus, being highest for DRB1 and lowest for HLA-C. Most sequenced TCRs were rare (though some public TCRs occurred in many donors).

Concerning this clone itself: Antigen specificity is unknown.

CDR1 SGDLS and CDR2 YYNGEE come from the germline V gene. This CDR3 is 14 amino acids long. With 0 bases removed from V and 8 bases from J, the gap between germline ends came to 12 bases. PCR employed 60 Vbeta and 13 Jbeta primers. Generated by immunoSEQ multiplex PCR, the TCRdb table keeps only in-frame clones and is missing some. The table has some 120,000 clones, around 77% seen once. This TCR was recovered from a woman aged 40 to 49 in good health and CMV-seropositive. The material sequenced was PBMCs. The V call is TRBV9, the J call TRBJ2-1; maybe TRBD2 (5 bases). This CDR3 reads CASSVGHGGYEQFF. DNA for the CDR3: TGTGCCAGCAGCGTAGGACACGGAGGCTATGAGCAGTTCTTC.